This is a list of T cell receptor beta chains from one sample in a study of glioma-infiltrating T cells. TCRdb re-called the multiplex PCR reads with MiXCR, one entry per CDR3 protein. The sample carries around 99,000 distinct CDR3 sequences, less than 30% recorded once. The source material was glioma tissue, nonneoplastic brain tissue, or PBMCs (not recorded which). The receptors were sampled from a human donor with low-grade glioma or glioblastoma, undergoing nonglioma brain surgery, or in good health (not recorded which). The CDR3 runs from the conserved cysteine through the conserved F or W. A D gene is named only where the DNA matches it firmly. Clone size is shown for a subset of rows, as once, few, many or a class of expanded clone.

many	.	TRBJ1-2	TRBV5-1	TGCGCCAGCAGCTTGGCCCAGGGGCGCAGCTATGGCTACACCTTC	CASSLAQGRSYGYTF
many	.	TRBJ1-1	TRBV2	TGTGCCAGCAGTGAACAGACGAACACTGAAGCTTTCTTT	CASSEQTNTEAFF
many	.	TRBJ2-1	TRBV18	TGTGCCAGCTCGTCTGACATCCTCCCCTACAATGAGCAGTTCTTC	CASSSDILPYNEQFF
many	TRBD1	TRBJ1-4	TRBV7-2	TGTGCCAGCAGCTTAGCTCGGACAGGGCGCGAAAAACTGTTTTTT	CASSLARTGREKLFF
many	TRBD2	TRBJ2-1	TRBV7-6	TGTGCCAGCAGCTCTGGAAGCGGGAACTATGAGCAGTTCTTC	CASSSGSGNYEQFF
.	.	TRBJ2-7	TRBV4-3	TGCGCCAGCAGCCAGAGCTCCTACGAGCAGTACTTC	CASSQSSYEQYF
many	.	TRBJ1-5	TRBV4-1	TGCGCCAGCAGCCAAGCGAGGCAGGGCAATCAGCCCCAGCATTTT	CASSQARQGNQPQHF
once	.	TRBJ2-1	TRBV4-2	TGTGCCAGCAGCCCCGGGACCGGGAGACCCTACAATGAGCAGTTCTTC	CASSPGTGRPYNEQFF
many	TRBD1	TRBJ1-2	TRBV18	TGTGCCAGCTCACCCCAGGGACAGGAGGCTAACTATGGCTACACCTTC	CASSPQGQEANYGYTF
many	.	TRBJ1-5	TRBV28	TGTGCCAGCAGTCCGCTCCCACGGGCACAGGGCAATCAGCCCCAGCATTTT	CASSPLPRAQGNQPQHF
many	.	TRBJ2-7	TRBV2	TGTGCCATCGTAGTTGCCTACGAGCAGTACTTC	CAIVVAYEQYF
many	.	TRBJ1-1	TRBV6-2/TRBV6-3	TGTGCCAGCAGTTCTTGGATTAACACTGAAGCTTTCTTT	CASSSWINTEAFF
many	.	TRBJ1-2	TRBV29-1	TGCAGCGTTGAGAGGAGTATCTATGGCTACACCTTC	CSVERSIYGYTF
.	TRBD2	TRBJ2-1	TRBV19	TGTGCCAGTAGTGAAGCGGGAGTCTACAATGAGCAGTTCTTC	CASSEAGVYNEQFF
many	.	TRBJ2-6	TRBV2	TGTGCCAGCAGTGTTGTCAGATTGAGCTCTGGGGCCAACGTCCTGACTTTC	CASSVVRLSSGANVLTF
many	.	TRBJ1-1	TRBV6-5	TGTGCCAGCAGTTACCGAAGTCACCTGAACACTGAAGCTTTCTTT	CASSYRSHLNTEAFF
.	.	TRBJ2-1	TRBV9	TGTGCCAGCAGCGTAGACCCAGACGAGCAGTTCTTC	CASSVDPDEQFF
.	TRBD1	TRBJ1-1	TRBV13	TGTGCCAGCAGCGTTAACAGGGGCGCCACTGAAGCTTTCTTT	CASSVNRGATEAFF
many	.	TRBJ1-5	TRBV2	TGTGCCAGCAGTGAAGCCTACCCCAATCAGCCCCAGCATTTT	CASSEAYPNQPQHF
.	.	TRBJ1-1	TRBV3-1	TGTGCCAGCAGCCCGACTAACCCGAACACTGAAGCTTTCTTT	CASSPTNPNTEAFF
few	.	TRBJ2-1	TRBV29-1	TGCAGCGTTGAAGACTCACACTACAATGAGCAGTTCTTC	CSVEDSHYNEQFF
many	.	TRBJ1-1	TRBV20-1	TGCAGTGCTTCACAGGGACGGCGTACTGAAGCTTTCTTT	CSASQGRRTEAFF
many	.	TRBJ2-7	TRBV7-2	TGTGCCAGCAGCTTAGCGGGGAGTATCATCTACGAGCAGTACTTC	CASSLAGSIIYEQYF
many	.	TRBJ2-3	TRBV6-1	TGTGCCAGCAGCTCCACCCAGGGGACGCAGTATTTT	CASSSTQGTQYF
few	.	TRBJ1-5	TRBV3-1	TGTGCCAGCAGCCAAGGGACGAATAGCAATCAGCCCCAGCATTTT	CASSQGTNSNQPQHF
many	TRBD2	TRBJ2-7	TRBV5-1	TGCGCCAGCAGCTTGGTTCTCGGACTAGCGGGGGAGGCGGGGGAGCAGTACTTC	CASSLVLGLAGEAGEQYF
many	.	TRBJ2-1	TRBV7-2	TGTGCCAGCAGCTTAGCTCCCCTAGGTAGGAATGAGCAGTTCTTC	CASSLAPLGRNEQFF
many	TRBD1	TRBJ1-2	TRBV2	TGTGCCAGCAGTGTGACAAGGGGGCAGCATGGCTACACCTTC	CASSVTRGQHGYTF
.	TRBD1	TRBJ1-6	TRBV29-1	TGCAGCGTTGCTGACAGGGCCTCCTATAATTCACCCCTCCACTTT	CSVADRASYNSPLHF
many	TRBD1	TRBJ2-3	TRBV30	TGTGCCTGGAGTGTCCCGACAGGGGGGACAGATACGCAGTATTTT	CAWSVPTGGTDTQYF